This T cell receptor beta chain came from a study of blood T cell repertoires in COVID-19. The overall study: The United States, Italy and Spain supplied acute and convalescent COVID-19 samples. In each case, the material was cDNA or gDNA derived from T cells, B-cell-depleted T cells, or PBMCs.

As processed by the authors: Amplifying reference gene primers gave estimates of nucleated cell counts. Method: immunoSEQ multiplex PCR; TCRdb's copy keeps in-frame clones and lacks some. That table furnishes V, J and clone size, whereas the DNA furnished D and trimming. The sample includes about 58,000 clones, around 87% seen only once; the top ten take more than 10%. After removal of 1 base from V and 6 bases from J, the junction contained 6 bases not matched to a gene. This CDR3 has 14 residues. Germline V gene lookup returns CDR1 SGHAT and CDR2 FQNNGV. The sequencing sample was made of peripheral blood. The genes are TRBV11-2 and TRBJ2-7, with 7 bases matching TRBD2. The receptor's source is a man aged 55-75 years with active COVID-19. The CDR3 DNA sequence: TGTGCCAGCAGCTTAGGGGGCGGGGGAGCCGAGCAGTACTTC. It is translated as CASSLGGGGAEQYF.